The rows below give T cell receptor beta chains drawn from one sample of a study of blood T cell repertoires in COVID-19. Sequenced by immunoSEQ multiplex PCR; TCRdb stores in-frame clones only, minus some. The sample includes approximately 76,000 clones, roughly 85% of them seen just once. Sequencing was done on a sample of peripheral blood. The receptors come from a man aged 30-40 years with acute or convalescent COVID-19. Each CDR3 is given without its conserved first and last residue. The order of the fields is V gene, J gene, CDR3 protein.

V: TRBV28; J: TRBJ1-2; CDR3: ASSPYRENYGYT
V: TRBV13; J: TRBJ2-1; CDR3: ASSPRGFGTYNEQF
V: TRBV18; J: TRBJ2-1; CDR3: ASSPQGKARSYNEQF
V: TRBV27; J: TRBJ1-1; CDR3: ASSNRQVPTEAF
V: TRBV19; J: TRBJ2-1; CDR3: ASSMYSAGDRNEQF
V: TRBV7-2; J: TRBJ2-7; CDR3: ASTLGGGRAHEQY
V: TRBV29-1; J: TRBJ2-2; CDR3: SVEDPRTGGHTGELF
V: TRBV7-8; J: TRBJ2-7; CDR3: ASSSVQNYEQY
V: TRBV2; J: TRBJ2-5; CDR3: ARGTGTIETQY
V: TRBV28; J: TRBJ2-7; CDR3: ASSFGLAGVYEQY
V: TRBV5-1; J: TRBJ2-2; CDR3: ASRMLSNTGELF
V: TRBV10-3; J: TRBJ2-1; CDR3: AISELAMSGNEQF
V: TRBV28; J: TRBJ1-1; CDR3: ASSPPTGSRTEAF
V: TRBV12-5; J: TRBJ1-5; CDR3: ASGSEEGKVNNQPQH
V: TRBV2; J: TRBJ1-2; CDR3: ASSDGTGSIGYT
V: TRBV19; J: TRBJ2-6; CDR3: ATRDRGSSGANVLT
V: TRBV6-2/TRBV6-3; J: TRBJ2-7; CDR3: ASSYGLAIEQY
V: TRBV4-1; J: TRBJ2-3; CDR3: ASSQVRGGVSTDTQY
V: TRBV18; J: TRBJ1-4; CDR3: ASSLLPFRTNEKLF
V: TRBV18; J: TRBJ2-5; CDR3: ASSHTTYQETQY
V: TRBV5-6; J: TRBJ2-7; CDR3: ASSLFRGGYEQY
V: TRBV13; J: TRBJ1-3; CDR3: ASSLGLYKIQGVGNTIY
V: TRBV5-1; J: TRBJ2-7; CDR3: ASAWDSTYEQY
V: TRBV18; J: TRBJ2-7; CDR3: ASSPGETYEQY
V: TRBV15; J: TRBJ1-4; CDR3: ATSRDSPGFGRKLF
V: TRBV6-2/TRBV6-3; J: TRBJ1-1; CDR3: ASSYSRGQLNTEAF
V: TRBV28; J: TRBJ1-4; CDR3: ASRGGTDEKLF
V: TRBV19; J: TRBJ1-1; CDR3: ASDRNTEAF
V: TRBV9; J: TRBJ2-3; CDR3: ASSDHRVDTQY
V: TRBV6-4; J: TRBJ1-6; CDR3: ASRRQENSPLH
V: TRBV18; J: TRBJ1-6; CDR3: ASSQDRANSPLH
V: TRBV9; J: TRBJ2-1; CDR3: ASSNRDRVVNEQF
V: TRBV29-1; J: TRBJ1-2; CDR3: SDRDIFNYGYT
V: TRBV27; J: TRBJ2-1; CDR3: ASSSGLAGVYNEQF
V: TRBV19; J: TRBJ2-1; CDR3: ASISTSGRSNEQF
V: TRBV10-2; J: TRBJ1-2; CDR3: ASSSDRGRRNYGYT
V: TRBV7-2; J: TRBJ2-7; CDR3: ASSSPPGSVTYEQY
V: TRBV7-3; J: TRBJ2-3; CDR3: ASSLTGSTDTQY
V: TRBV19; J: TRBJ2-7; CDR3: ASKGGKDYEQY
V: TRBV25-1; J: TRBJ1-5; CDR3: ASSEPNQPQH
V: TRBV2; J: TRBJ2-7; CDR3: ASKMFVAGAYEQY
V: TRBV5-6; J: TRBJ2-5; CDR3: ASSLDVGGVRETQY
V: TRBV3-1/TRBV3-2; J: TRBJ2-7; CDR3: ASSQRTANYEQY
V: TRBV15; J: TRBJ2-3; CDR3: ATSRDPSDTQY
V: TRBV5-4; J: TRBJ2-5; CDR3: ASSRGQETQY
V: TRBV4-2; J: TRBJ2-2; CDR3: ASSPGGLKTGELF
V: TRBV5-1; J: TRBJ1-5; CDR3: ASSRTVNQPQH
V: TRBV6-4; J: TRBJ2-2; CDR3: ASSDSDEVGELF
V: TRBV11-3; J: TRBJ2-1; CDR3: ASSLGGVEGSNEQF